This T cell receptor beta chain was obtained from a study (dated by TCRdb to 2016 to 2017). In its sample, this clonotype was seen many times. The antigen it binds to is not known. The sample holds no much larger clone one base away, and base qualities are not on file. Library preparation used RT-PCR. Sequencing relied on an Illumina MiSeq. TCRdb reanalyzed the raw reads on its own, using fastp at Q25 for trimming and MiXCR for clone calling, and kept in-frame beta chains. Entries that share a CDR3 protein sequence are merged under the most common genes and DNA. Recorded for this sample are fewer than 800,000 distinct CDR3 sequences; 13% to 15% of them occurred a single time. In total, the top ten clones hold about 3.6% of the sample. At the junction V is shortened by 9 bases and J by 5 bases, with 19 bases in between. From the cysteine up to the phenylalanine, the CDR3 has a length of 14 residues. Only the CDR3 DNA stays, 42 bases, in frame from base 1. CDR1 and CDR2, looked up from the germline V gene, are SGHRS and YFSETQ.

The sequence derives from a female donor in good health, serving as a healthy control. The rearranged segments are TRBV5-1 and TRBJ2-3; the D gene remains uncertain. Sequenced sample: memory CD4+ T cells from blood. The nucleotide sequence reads TGCGCCACCACGGATGAAACCTTTGGAGATACGCAGTATTTT. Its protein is CATTDETFGDTQYF.